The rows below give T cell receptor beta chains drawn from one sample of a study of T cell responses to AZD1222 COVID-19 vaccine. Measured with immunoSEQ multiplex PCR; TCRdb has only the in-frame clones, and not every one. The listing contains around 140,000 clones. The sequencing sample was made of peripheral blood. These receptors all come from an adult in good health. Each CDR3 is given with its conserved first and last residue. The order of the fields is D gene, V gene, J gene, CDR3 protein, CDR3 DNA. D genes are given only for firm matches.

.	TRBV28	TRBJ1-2	CASSSGTQQGYTF	TGTGCCAGCAGTTCAGGGACACAACAGGGCTACACCTTC
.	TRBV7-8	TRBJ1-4	CASSLVGPPTNEKLFF	TGTGCCAGCAGCTTAGTGGGCCCCCCAACTAATGAAAAACTGTTTTTT
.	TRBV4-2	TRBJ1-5	CASSRLSQGDQPQHF	TGTGCCAGCAGCCGTCTGTCACAGGGAGATCAGCCCCAGCATTTT
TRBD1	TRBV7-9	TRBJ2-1	CASRPGQGTYNEQFF	TGTGCCAGCAGACCGGGACAGGGGACCTACAATGAGCAGTTCTTC
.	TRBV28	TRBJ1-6	CASGPGRLNSPLHF	TGTGCCAGCGGTCCAGGACGGCTTAATTCACCCCTCCACTTT
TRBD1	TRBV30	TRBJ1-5	CAWSRGTGLAQPQHF	TGTGCCTGGAGTAGGGGGACAGGGCTAGCTCAGCCCCAGCATTTT
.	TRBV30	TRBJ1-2	CAWSIGGHGYTF	TGTGCCTGGAGTATTGGGGGGCACGGCTACACCTTC
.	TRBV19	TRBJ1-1	CASSIGGAPNAEAFF	TGTGCCAGTAGTATAGGAGGGGCCCCCAACGCTGAAGCTTTCTTT
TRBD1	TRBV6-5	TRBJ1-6	CASSYSTGGDSPLHF	TGTGCCAGCAGTTACAGCACAGGGGGGGATTCACCCCTCCACTTT
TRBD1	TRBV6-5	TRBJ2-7	CASSGTGGSYEQYF	TGTGCCAGCAGCGGGACAGGGGGATCCTACGAGCAGTACTTC
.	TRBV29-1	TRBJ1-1	CSVEDRRQLTEAFF	TGCAGCGTTGAAGACCGAAGACAGCTCACTGAAGCTTTCTTT
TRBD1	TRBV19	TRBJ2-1	CASTQRTGLPNEQFF	TGTGCCAGTACTCAAAGGACAGGGCTACCTAATGAGCAGTTCTTC
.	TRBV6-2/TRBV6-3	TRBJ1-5	CASSRTGSEYQPQHF	TGTGCCAGCAGCCGGACCGGCTCGGAGTATCAGCCCCAGCATTTT
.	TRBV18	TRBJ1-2	CASSPPDGTLYGYTF	TGTGCCAGCTCACCACCGGACGGCACCCTCTATGGCTACACCTTC
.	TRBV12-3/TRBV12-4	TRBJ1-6	CASSSVGSLHF	TGTGCCAGCAGTTCAGTGGGATCTCTCCACTTT
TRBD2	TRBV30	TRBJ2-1	CAWSPELAVLFF	TGTGCCTGGAGCCCCGAACTAGCGGTCCTGTTCTTC
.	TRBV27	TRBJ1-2	CASSGGLDYGYTF	TGTGCCAGCAGTGGGGGGCTCGACTATGGCTACACCTTC
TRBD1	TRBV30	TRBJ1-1	CAWVNRGRSSAFF	TGTGCCTGGGTAAACAGGGGAAGAAGCTCGGCTTTCTTT
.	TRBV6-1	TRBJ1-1	CASSDRGAITLTEAFF	TGTGCCAGCAGTGATAGAGGCGCGATCACTTTGACTGAAGCTTTCTTT
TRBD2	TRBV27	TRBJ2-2	CASSSRAGVTGELFF	TGTGCCAGCAGTTCCCGAGCGGGGGTCACCGGGGAGCTGTTTTTT
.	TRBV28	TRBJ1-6	CASSPSYDKSTLHF	TGTGCCAGCAGTCCCTCCTATGACAAGTCCACCCTCCACTTT
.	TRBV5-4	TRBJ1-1	CASSFLGGLAATEAFF	TGTGCCAGCAGCTTTCTCGGGGGGTTGGCAGCCACTGAAGCTTTCTTT
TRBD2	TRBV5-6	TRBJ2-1	CASSLSSGLYNEQFF	TGTGCCAGCAGCCTATCTAGCGGGCTATACAATGAGCAGTTCTTC
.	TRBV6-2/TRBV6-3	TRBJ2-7	CASSFPAQVAQYF	TGTGCCAGCAGTTTCCCCGCGCAGGTAGCGCAGTACTTC
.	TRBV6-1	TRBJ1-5	CASSERVQPQHF	TGTGCCAGCAGTGAAAGGGTCCAGCCCCAGCATTTT
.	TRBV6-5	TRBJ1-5	CASSPGFTRNQPQHF	TGTGCCAGCAGTCCAGGATTTACACGCAATCAGCCCCAGCATTTT
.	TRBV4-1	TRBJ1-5	CASSQDNGPGNQPQHF	TGCGCCAGCAGCCAAGATAACGGCCCAGGGAATCAGCCCCAGCATTTT
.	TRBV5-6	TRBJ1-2	CASSLEGEGRTTKGYTF	TGTGCCAGCAGCTTGGAGGGGGAAGGGAGAACGACTAAGGGCTACACCTTC
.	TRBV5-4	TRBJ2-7	CASSSGGTAITVGQYF	TGTGCCAGCAGCTCGGGGGGGACAGCGATAACAGTAGGGCAGTACTTC
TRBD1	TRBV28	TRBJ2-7	CASSRGGTGYEQYF	TGTGCCAGCAGTCGAGGAGGGACAGGATACGAGCAGTACTTC
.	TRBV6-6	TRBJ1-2	CASSSPVNYGYTF	TGTGCCAGCAGTTCACCAGTTAACTATGGCTACACCTTC
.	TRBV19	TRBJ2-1	CASSIGADWSSYNEQFF	TGTGCCAGTAGTATTGGGGCGGACTGGAGCTCCTACAATGAGCAGTTCTTC
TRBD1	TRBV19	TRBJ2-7	CASTTAGTGQYEQYF	TGTGCCAGTACTACTGCCGGGACAGGGCAGTACGAGCAGTACTTC
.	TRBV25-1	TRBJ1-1	CASSESRGQTEAFF	TGTGCCAGCAGTGAATCTCGGGGGCAGACTGAAGCTTTCTTT
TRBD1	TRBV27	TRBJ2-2	CASSLNAPGTGITGELFF	TGTGCCAGCAGTCTCAACGCACCCGGGACAGGGATCACCGGGGAGCTGTTTTTT
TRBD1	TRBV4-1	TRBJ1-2	CASSQATTGPYGYTF	TGCGCCAGCAGCCAAGCAACGACAGGGCCCTATGGCTACACCTTC
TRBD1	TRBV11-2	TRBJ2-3	CASSLGGTGGTDTQYF	TGTGCCAGCAGCTTAGGTGGGACAGGGGGCACAGATACGCAGTATTTT
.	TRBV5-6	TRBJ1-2	CASSLEPAYGYTF	TGTGCCAGCAGCTTGGAGCCAGCCTATGGCTACACCTTC
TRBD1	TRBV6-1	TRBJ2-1	CASSEPGQDYNEQFF	TGTGCCAGCAGTGAACCGGGACAGGACTACAATGAGCAGTTCTTC
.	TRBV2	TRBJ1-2	CAISPGTGENYGYTF	TGTGCCATCTCCCCAGGCACAGGCGAGAACTATGGCTACACCTTC
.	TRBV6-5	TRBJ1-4	CASSWTEATNEKLFF	TGTGCCAGCAGTTGGACGGAAGCAACTAATGAAAAACTGTTTTTT
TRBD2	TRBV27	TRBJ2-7	CASKRTSGISSYEQYF	TGTGCCAGCAAAAGGACTAGCGGAATAAGCTCCTACGAGCAGTACTTC
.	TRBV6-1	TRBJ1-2	CASSEFPGRQYGYTF	TGTGCCAGCAGTGAATTTCCGGGACGGCAATATGGCTACACCTTC
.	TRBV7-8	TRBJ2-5	CAGTRRGQGETQYF	TGTGCCGGCACGCGTCGGGGCCAAGGCGAGACCCAGTACTTC
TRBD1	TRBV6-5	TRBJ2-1	CASSYSKTGAGNEQFF	TGTGCCAGCAGTTACTCTAAGACAGGGGCTGGGAATGAGCAGTTCTTC
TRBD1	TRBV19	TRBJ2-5	CASSGGTGAYQETQYF	TGTGCCAGTAGTGGCGGGACAGGTGCCTACCAAGAGACCCAGTACTTC
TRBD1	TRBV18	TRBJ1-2	CASSQGTDYGYTF	TGTGCCAGCTCCCAAGGGACAGACTATGGCTACACCTTC
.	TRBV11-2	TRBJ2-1	CASSLRGSGYNNEQFF	TGTGCCAGCAGCCTGCGGGGCTCGGGATACAATAATGAGCAGTTCTTC
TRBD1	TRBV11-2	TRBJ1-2	CASSLAGTGRVVAF	TGTGCCAGCAGCTTAGCCGGGACAGGTCGCGTCGTCGCCTTC
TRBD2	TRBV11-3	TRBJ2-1	CASSLGGGAIDEQFF	TGTGCCAGCAGCTTAGGCGGGGGGGCCATCGATGAGCAGTTCTTC
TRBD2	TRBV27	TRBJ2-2	CASSLAGGNTGELFF	TGTGCCAGCAGTTTAGCGGGGGGAAACACCGGGGAGCTGTTTTTT
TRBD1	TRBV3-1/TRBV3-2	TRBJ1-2	CASSQDKRDRGDNYGYTF	TGTGCCAGCAGCCAAGATAAACGGGACAGGGGCGACAACTATGGCTACACCTTC
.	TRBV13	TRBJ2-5	CASSLGGSSETQYF	TGTGCCAGCAGCTTAGGCGGCAGTTCCGAGACCCAGTACTTC
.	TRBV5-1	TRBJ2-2	CASSLAGTGYTGELFF	TGCGCCAGCAGCTTGGCCGGGACGGGATACACCGGGGAGCTGTTTTTT
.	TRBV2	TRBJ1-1	CASSEIPDGAFF	TGTGCCAGCAGTGAAATACCGGACGGGGCTTTCTTT
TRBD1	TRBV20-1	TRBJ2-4	CSAPKQGIQYF	TGCAGTGCCCCGAAACAGGGGATTCAGTACTTC